The entry below describes one T cell receptor beta chain. The clone's antigen remains unknown. There are no base qualities to consult, and no much larger clone falls within one base. TCRbeta CDR3 regions were amplified from genomic DNA by means of the immunoSEQ Assay, a bias-controlled multiplex PCR. In the original analysis: The number of nucleated cells in each sample was estimated by amplification of reference gene primers within the assay. To quantify the absolute abundance of each unique TCRbeta CDR3 rearrangement, sequence reads were collapsed and filtered. For each sample, productive Simpson clonality was calculated as the square root of Simpson's diversity index over productive rearrangements. TCRdb carries this immuneACCESS record with in-frame sequences only. Its versions omit some clonotypes, under half of them owing to an unresolved V gene in the studies checked, with the rest unexplained. From that table come the V and J calls and clone size; the DNA was used to work out D and trimming. For this sample there are under 550,000 clones; roughly 89% appear just once. The ten biggest clones cover roughly 0.78% of the sample.

These data are taken from a study of blood T cell repertoires in COVID-19 (dated by TCRdb to about 2020). A note on the overall study: The collaborator samples originated in the United States, Italy and Spain and spanned the acute and convalescent phases of COVID-19. The material from the prospective study consisted of cDNA or gDNA derived from T cells, B-cell-depleted T cells, or PBMCs. The dataset comprised deeply sampled blood TCRbeta repertoires from subjects exposed to, actively infected with, or recovered from COVID-19. The repertoires were released in a freely available public database intended as a resource for research on the immune response to SARS-CoV-2. The samples were drawn from the first 160 participants of the ongoing ImmuneRACE study and from over 950 subjects provided by 6 global collaborators. A de-identified subject ID, COVID-19 status, age in years and sex were almost always included in the sample metadata. HLA class I and class II types, where available, came from metadata supplied by the sample provider rather than from assay-based typing.

One collaborating source in Seattle enrolled patients during active infection and followed them longitudinally through the course of disease. Each collaborating institution followed its own protocols to collect whole blood in K2EDTA tubes. For TCRbeta analysis, collaborators shipped samples in one of three forms: frozen whole blood, isolated PBMCs, or DNA extracted from either of those sample types. Counted from cysteine to phenylalanine, this CDR3 has 16 amino acids. CDR3 DNA only is kept here, 48 bases in frame from base 1. The junction shows trimming of 1 base on V and 5 bases on J, and the gene matches do not reach 9 bases of it. Looking up the germline V gene (reference sequence) yields CDR1 LNHDA and CDR2 SQIVND. What the work shows at the level of the full study, not this receptor alone: Clinical and demographic metadata were provided uncurated, with the amount varying by source and participant.

Sequenced: peripheral blood. Rearrangement joined TRBV19 to TRBJ2-5; the central 8 bases match TRBD1. This TCR was sampled from a man between 18 and 35 years old with COVID-19, enrolled during active disease. This receptor carries the CDR3 CASSIAPRTGRETQYF. The nucleotides read TGTGCCAGTAGTATAGCCCCTAGGACAGGGAGGGAGACCCAGTACTTC.